A selection of T cell receptor beta chains follows, all from one sample in a study of T cells after yellow fever vaccination. From the 5' RACE reads, TCRdb called clonotypes with MiXCR, one entry per CDR3 protein. The top ten hold more than 2.5% of the sample, which has around 150,000 distinct CDR3 sequences, around 7% seen once. The sample here was CD4+ T cells sorted from PBMCs, taken 5 days after the first yellow fever vaccination. These receptors were obtained from a young man who received the YFV17D yellow fever vaccine. The CDR3 runs from the conserved cysteine through the conserved F or W. The order of the fields is D gene, clone size, J gene, V gene, CDR3 protein, CDR3 DNA. D genes are given only for firm matches. Not every row has a clone size; where given, it reads once, few, many or a size class.

D: .
size: many
J: TRBJ2-5
V: TRBV3-1
CDR3: CASSNTGETQYF
DNA: TGTGCCAGCAGCAACACAGGGGAGACCCAGTACTTC

D: .
size: many
J: TRBJ1-1
V: TRBV28
CDR3: CASSLRLNTEAFF
DNA: TGTGCCAGCAGTCTTCGACTAAACACTGAAGCTTTCTTT

D: .
size: many
J: TRBJ1-1
V: TRBV7-2
CDR3: CASSLVGRMNTEAFF
DNA: TGTGCCAGCAGCTTGGTGGGACGGATGAACACTGAAGCTTTCTTT

D: .
size: many
J: TRBJ2-4
V: TRBV6-1
CDR3: CASSPRIRTEYLAKNIQYF
DNA: TGTGCCAGCAGCCCCCGGATAAGGACGGAATACCTAGCCAAAAACATTCAGTACTTC

D: .
size: .
J: TRBJ1-6
V: TRBV7-9
CDR3: CASGLAGVVSPLHF
DNA: TGTGCCAGCGGGCTGGCGGGGGTAGTCTCACCCCTCCACTTT

D: .
size: many
J: TRBJ2-7
V: TRBV12-3/TRBV12-4
CDR3: CASSLTDGRIEQYF
DNA: TGTGCCAGCAGTTTGACTGACGGAAGAATCGAGCAGTACTTC

D: .
size: .
J: TRBJ2-1
V: TRBV7-9
CDR3: CASSMNSYNEQFF
DNA: TGTGCCAGCAGCATGAACTCCTACAATGAGCAGTTCTTC

D: TRBD1
size: many
J: TRBJ2-1
V: TRBV5-1
CDR3: CASRTTGGADNEQFF
DNA: TGCGCCAGCAGGACGACAGGGGGGGCGGACAATGAGCAGTTCTTC

D: TRBD1
size: many
J: TRBJ1-5
V: TRBV20-1
CDR3: CSASTGQGAEPQHF
DNA: TGCAGTGCTAGCACCGGACAGGGGGCTGAGCCCCAGCATTTT

D: .
size: few
J: TRBJ2-5
V: TRBV12-3/TRBV12-4
CDR3: CASRGPRQTQYF
DNA: TGTGCCAGCAGGGGACCGCGGCAGACCCAGTACTTC

D: TRBD1
size: .
J: TRBJ2-3
V: TRBV18
CDR3: CASSPPGQGGADTQYF
DNA: TGTGCCAGCTCCCCCCCGGGACAGGGAGGTGCAGATACGCAGTATTTT

D: .
size: many
J: TRBJ1-1
V: TRBV7-2
CDR3: CASSFENTSGEAFF
DNA: TGTGCCAGCAGCTTCGAAAACACGTCGGGGGAAGCTTTCTTT

D: .
size: few
J: TRBJ2-1
V: TRBV11-2
CDR3: CASSLGREYEQFF
DNA: TGTGCCAGCAGCTTAGGGCGGGAATATGAGCAGTTCTTC

D: .
size: .
J: TRBJ1-2
V: TRBV28
CDR3: CASSWGTYGYTF
DNA: TGTGCCAGCAGTTGGGGAACCTATGGCTACACCTTC

D: TRBD2
size: .
J: TRBJ2-3
V: TRBV11-2
CDR3: CASSAARAGRVDTQYF
DNA: TGTGCCAGCAGCGCCGCCCGCGCGGGGAGGGTCGATACGCAGTATTTT

D: .
size: .
J: TRBJ2-3
V: TRBV6-5
CDR3: CASSYGSPSGTQYF
DNA: TGTGCCAGCAGTTATGGCAGTCCCTCGGGTACGCAGTATTTT

D: TRBD2
size: many
J: TRBJ2-2
V: TRBV9
CDR3: CASSVDGRSGELFF
DNA: TGTGCCAGCAGCGTAGACGGGAGGTCCGGGGAGCTGTTTTTT

D: TRBD2
size: few
J: TRBJ2-5
V: TRBV7-2
CDR3: CASSPGLAGGWETQYF
DNA: TGTGCCAGCAGCCCAGGACTAGCGGGGGGGTGGGAGACCCAGTACTTC

D: .
size: few
J: TRBJ2-7
V: TRBV18
CDR3: CASSIRGASYEQYF
DNA: TGTGCCAGCTCAATCCGGGGGGCGTCCTACGAGCAGTACTTC

D: .
size: few
J: TRBJ1-1
V: TRBV5-4
CDR3: CASSLAGASNTEAFF
DNA: TGTGCCAGCAGCTTGGCGGGGGCGTCGAACACTGAAGCTTTCTTT

D: TRBD1
size: .
J: TRBJ1-5
V: TRBV6-6
CDR3: CASSLGQVQHF
DNA: TGTGCCAGCAGTCTAGGACAGGTCCAGCATTTT

D: TRBD1
size: .
J: TRBJ2-1
V: TRBV12-5
CDR3: CASGLPTNGTGGYNEQFF
DNA: TGTGCTAGTGGTTTGCCCACGAATGGGACAGGGGGCTACAATGAGCAGTTCTTC

D: .
size: .
J: TRBJ1-1
V: TRBV6-1
CDR3: CASSFSGLNTEAFF
DNA: TGTGCCAGCAGCTTTTCCGGCTTAAACACTGAAGCTTTCTTT

D: .
size: few
J: TRBJ1-1
V: TRBV4-1
CDR3: CASSQEGSLWGTEAFF
DNA: TGCGCCAGCAGCCAAGAAGGGAGCCTTTGGGGGACTGAAGCTTTCTTT

D: .
size: many
J: TRBJ1-3
V: TRBV7-2
CDR3: CASSLAPSRESGNTIYF
DNA: TGTGCCAGCAGCTTAGCTCCTTCCAGGGAATCTGGAAACACCATATATTTT

D: .
size: many
J: TRBJ1-5
V: TRBV7-6
CDR3: CASSSTLDRWDQPQHF
DNA: TGTGCCAGCAGTTCCACCCTTGACAGGTGGGATCAGCCCCAGCATTTT

D: .
size: many
J: TRBJ2-5
V: TRBV7-9
CDR3: CASSLAQETQYF
DNA: TGTGCCAGCAGCTTAGCGCAAGAGACCCAGTACTTC

D: .
size: many
J: TRBJ2-5
V: TRBV5-5
CDR3: CASSLEGVETQYF
DNA: TGTGCCAGCAGCTTAGAGGGGGTTGAGACCCAGTACTTC

D: .
size: few
J: TRBJ2-6
V: TRBV7-9
CDR3: CASSRALGDSGANVLTF
DNA: TGTGCCAGCAGCCGAGCTTTAGGAGACTCTGGGGCCAACGTCCTGACTTTC

D: .
size: .
J: TRBJ1-3
V: TRBV20-1
CDR3: CSAWDPTDSGNTIYF
DNA: TGCAGTGCATGGGACCCCACCGACTCTGGAAACACCATATATTTT

D: .
size: .
J: TRBJ2-7
V: TRBV20-1
CDR3: CSARDPQTYEQYF
DNA: TGCAGTGCTAGAGATCCCCAGACCTACGAGCAGTACTTC

D: .
size: many
J: TRBJ2-1
V: TRBV7-9
CDR3: CASSTLREDNEQFF
DNA: TGTGCCAGCAGCACCCTCCGGGAAGATAATGAGCAGTTCTTC

D: .
size: .
J: TRBJ2-3
V: TRBV18
CDR3: CASSPPTTAQYF
DNA: TGTGCCAGCTCACCACCGACGACGGCGCAGTATTTT

D: TRBD1
size: many
J: TRBJ1-2
V: TRBV5-1
CDR3: CASSLGPTGGIDGYTF
DNA: TGCGCCAGCAGCTTGGGACCGACAGGGGGCATCGATGGCTACACCTTC

D: TRBD1
size: many
J: TRBJ1-1
V: TRBV12-3/TRBV12-4
CDR3: CASRPQGVPTEAFF
DNA: TGTGCCAGCAGACCACAGGGGGTCCCCACTGAAGCTTTCTTT

D: .
size: .
J: TRBJ1-2
V: TRBV12-3/TRBV12-4
CDR3: CASSLAWNTNYGYTF
DNA: TGTGCCAGCAGTTTAGCGTGGAACACTAACTATGGCTACACCTTC

D: .
size: many
J: TRBJ1-1
V: TRBV6-2/TRBV6-3
CDR3: CASSSHVAEGNTEAFF
DNA: TGTGCCAGCAGTTCCCACGTCGCGGAAGGGAACACTGAAGCTTTCTTT

D: .
size: .
J: TRBJ1-3
V: TRBV4-3
CDR3: CASSQERSRNTLYF
DNA: TGCGCCAGCAGCCAAGAACGGTCCCGAAACACCTTATATTTT

D: .
size: .
J: TRBJ2-4
V: TRBV5-3
CDR3: CAMGPRVLLAKNIQYF
DNA: TGTGCCATGGGCCCCAGGGTCTTACTAGCCAAAAACATTCAGTACTTC

D: TRBD1
size: few
J: TRBJ2-7
V: TRBV7-9
CDR3: CASSPPGQGGYEQYF
DNA: TGTGCCAGCAGCCCTCCGGGACAGGGGGGCTACGAGCAGTACTTC

D: TRBD1
size: few
J: TRBJ2-5
V: TRBV5-1
CDR3: CASRDEGARVSSQETQYF
DNA: TGCGCCAGCCGTGATGAGGGGGCGAGGGTGAGCAGCCAAGAGACCCAGTACTTC

D: .
size: many
J: TRBJ2-4
V: TRBV6-1
CDR3: CASSPMLTGRLQYF
DNA: TGTGCCAGCAGTCCAATGTTAACGGGTAGGCTGCAGTACTTC

D: .
size: few
J: TRBJ2-3
V: TRBV7-3
CDR3: CASGSGDTQYF
DNA: TGTGCCAGCGGATCCGGAGATACGCAGTATTTT

D: .
size: many
J: TRBJ1-4
V: TRBV15
CDR3: CATSRDPPSSGREKLFF
DNA: TGTGCCACCAGCAGAGACCCCCCCTCGTCCGGGCGGGAAAAACTGTTTTTT

D: .
size: many
J: TRBJ2-4
V: TRBV23-1
CDR3: CASSQSFSLNIQYF
DNA: TGCGCCAGCAGTCAATCGTTCAGTTTAAACATTCAGTACTTC

D: .
size: many
J: TRBJ1-5
V: TRBV12-3/TRBV12-4
CDR3: CASSDPPSNQPQHF
DNA: TGTGCCAGCAGTGACCCCCCCAGCAATCAGCCCCAGCATTTT

D: TRBD2
size: many
J: TRBJ2-3
V: TRBV20-1
CDR3: CSETSGETDTQYF
DNA: TGCAGTGAAACTAGCGGGGAGACAGATACGCAGTATTTT

D: .
size: few
J: TRBJ2-3
V: TRBV7-2
CDR3: CASRPGSASDTQYF
DNA: TGTGCCAGCAGGCCGGGGAGCGCTTCAGATACGCAGTATTTT

D: .
size: few
J: TRBJ2-5
V: TRBV6-5
CDR3: CASSYSGVETQYF
DNA: TGTGCCAGCAGTTACTCGGGGGTAGAGACCCAGTACTTC